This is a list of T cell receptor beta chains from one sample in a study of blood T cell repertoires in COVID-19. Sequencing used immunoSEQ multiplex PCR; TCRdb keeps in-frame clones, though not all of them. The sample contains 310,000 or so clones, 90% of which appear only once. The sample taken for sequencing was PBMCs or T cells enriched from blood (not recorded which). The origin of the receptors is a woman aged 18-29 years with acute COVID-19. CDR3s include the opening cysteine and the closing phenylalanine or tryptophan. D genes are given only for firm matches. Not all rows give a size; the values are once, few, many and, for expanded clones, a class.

CDR3 protein: CASSGSGTSYNEQFF
CDR3 DNA: TGTGCCAGCTCTGGAAGCGGGACCTCCTACAATGAGCAGTTCTTC
clone size: -
D gene: TRBD2
V gene: TRBV7-3
CDR3 length: 15
J gene: TRBJ2-1

CDR3 protein: CASKPGLDNEQFF
CDR3 DNA: TGTGCCAGCAAACCGGGACTAGACAATGAGCAGTTCTTC
clone size: -
D gene: TRBD2
V gene: TRBV18
CDR3 length: 13
J gene: TRBJ2-1

CDR3 protein: CASRRRGSSTSADTQYF
CDR3 DNA: TGTGCCAGCAGGCGACGGGGTAGTAGCACTAGCGCAGATACGCAGTATTTT
clone size: once
D gene: TRBD2
V gene: TRBV3-1/TRBV3-2
CDR3 length: 17
J gene: TRBJ2-3

CDR3 protein: CASSFRTGRDEQYF
CDR3 DNA: TGTGCCAGCTCATTCCGGACAGGGCGGGACGAGCAGTACTTC
clone size: -
D gene: TRBD1
V gene: TRBV18
CDR3 length: 14
J gene: TRBJ2-7

CDR3 protein: CASSENRGTYEQYF
CDR3 DNA: TGTGCCAGCTCAGAGAACAGGGGAACCTACGAGCAGTACTTC
clone size: -
D gene: TRBD1
V gene: TRBV18
CDR3 length: 14
J gene: TRBJ2-7

CDR3 protein: CASIPEAAGDRYGYTF
CDR3 DNA: TGTGCCAGCATTCCCGAAGCTGCAGGGGATCGCTATGGCTACACCTTC
clone size: -
D gene: -
V gene: TRBV7-9
CDR3 length: 16
J gene: TRBJ1-2

CDR3 protein: CASSLVLAGRYNEQFF
CDR3 DNA: TGTGCCAGCAGCTTGGTACTAGCGGGAAGATACAATGAGCAGTTCTTC
clone size: -
D gene: TRBD2
V gene: TRBV5-5
CDR3 length: 16
J gene: TRBJ2-1

CDR3 protein: CAWSLNQPQHF
CDR3 DNA: TGTGCCTGGAGCCTCAATCAGCCCCAGCATTTT
clone size: -
D gene: -
V gene: TRBV30
CDR3 length: 11
J gene: TRBJ1-5

CDR3 protein: CSASTSGANTGELFF
CDR3 DNA: TGCAGTGCTAGTACTAGCGGGGCGAACACCGGGGAGCTGTTTTTT
clone size: -
D gene: TRBD2
V gene: TRBV20-1
CDR3 length: 15
J gene: TRBJ2-2

CDR3 protein: CAWSVQGGYEQYF
CDR3 DNA: TGTGCCTGGAGTGTACAGGGGGGCTACGAGCAGTACTTC
clone size: -
D gene: TRBD1
V gene: TRBV30
CDR3 length: 13
J gene: TRBJ2-7

CDR3 protein: CATEPGTGANTGELFF
CDR3 DNA: TGTGCCACCGAACCGGGGACAGGGGCGAACACCGGGGAGCTGTTTTTT
clone size: once
D gene: TRBD1
V gene: TRBV5-8
CDR3 length: 16
J gene: TRBJ2-2

CDR3 protein: CTSSSVRLMAGPRKETQYF
CDR3 DNA: TGCACCAGCAGCAGTGTAAGGCTTATGGCGGGACCTAGGAAAGAGACCCAGTACTTC
clone size: -
D gene: -
V gene: TRBV1
CDR3 length: 19
J gene: TRBJ2-5

CDR3 protein: CASSYSFSGTGQQETQYF
CDR3 DNA: TGTGCCAGCTCCTATTCTTTTTCCGGGACAGGGCAACAAGAGACCCAGTACTTC
clone size: -
D gene: TRBD1
V gene: TRBV7-9
CDR3 length: 18
J gene: TRBJ2-5

CDR3 protein: CAWSQGYNSPLHF
CDR3 DNA: TGTGCCTGGAGCCAGGGTTATAATTCACCCCTCCACTTT
clone size: -
D gene: -
V gene: TRBV30
CDR3 length: 13
J gene: TRBJ1-6

CDR3 protein: CASSLLGDSEAFF
CDR3 DNA: TGCGCCAGCAGCTTACTGGGGGACAGTGAAGCTTTCTTT
clone size: -
D gene: TRBD1
V gene: TRBV5-1
CDR3 length: 13
J gene: TRBJ1-1

CDR3 protein: CASSFRGTYEQYF
CDR3 DNA: TGTGCCAGCAGCTTTAGGGGGACCTACGAGCAGTACTTC
clone size: -
D gene: -
V gene: TRBV13
CDR3 length: 13
J gene: TRBJ2-7

CDR3 protein: CASSLKGQSTDTQYF
CDR3 DNA: TGTGCCAGCAGCTTAAAGGGACAAAGCACAGATACGCAGTATTTT
clone size: few
D gene: -
V gene: TRBV7-3
CDR3 length: 15
J gene: TRBJ2-3

CDR3 protein: CASSLGTGEVYGYTF
CDR3 DNA: TGTGCCAGCAGCTTAGGAACAGGGGAGGTCTATGGCTACACCTTC
clone size: -
D gene: TRBD1
V gene: TRBV7-2
CDR3 length: 15
J gene: TRBJ1-2

CDR3 protein: CASSLRAGNTEAFF
CDR3 DNA: TGTGCCAGCAGTCTTCGCGCGGGTAACACTGAAGCTTTCTTT
clone size: -
D gene: -
V gene: TRBV28
CDR3 length: 14
J gene: TRBJ1-1

CDR3 protein: CASSILAGGPDEQFF
CDR3 DNA: TGTGCCAGTAGTATACTAGCGGGAGGGCCTGATGAGCAGTTCTTC
clone size: few
D gene: TRBD2
V gene: TRBV19
CDR3 length: 15
J gene: TRBJ2-1